This entry features one T cell receptor (beta chain) sequence. The entry originates in a study of CD8 T cells in Susac syndrome. This CDR3 has 13 amino acids. Germline V lookup: CDR1 LNHDA, CDR2 SQIVND (reference sequence). V gave up 9 bases and J gave up 5 bases; unmatched junction bases: 5. The authors negatively isolated CD8+ and CD4+ T cells and FACS-enriched TEMRA cells. Reverse transcription of roughly 0.5 to 1 ug RNA was carried out with random hexamers. The immunoSEQ assay covered 54 Vbeta and 13 Jbeta segments for CDR3. MiXCR, run by TCRdb on the immunoSEQ multiplex PCR reads, gives a single entry per CDR3 protein. The sample holds around 140,000 distinct CDR3 sequences, 95% seen once.

The sequenced sample consisted of CD4+ T cells from PBMCs. The source of this sequence is a human donor with multiple sclerosis. The V call is TRBV19, the J call TRBJ1-5, with 9 bases identical to TRBD1. The CDR3, as DNA: TGTGCCAGCGGGACAGGGAAGCATCAGCCCCAGCATTTT. It codes for CASGTGKHQPQHF.